This note documents a single T cell receptor (beta chain) sequence. Per the authors' pipeline: Quantification of nucleated cells was approximated via reference gene primer amplification. TCRdb's copy holds only in-frame clones and misses some; the assay was immunoSEQ multiplex PCR. V, J and clone size are taken as reported in that table, and D and trimming were inferred from the DNA itself. The sample carries roughly 230,000 clones, around 90% recorded once. Enrollment of patients from Seattle took place during active infection, with longitudinal follow-up. Unmatched junction bases numbered 4, after V lost 3 bases and J lost 4 bases. CDR1 SGDLS and CDR2 YYNGEE come from the germline V gene. CDR3 length: 14 amino acids. The data originate from a study of blood T cell repertoires in COVID-19.

The receptor's source is a man in his thirties or forties with COVID-19, enrolled during active disease. V usage is TRBV9 and J usage is TRBJ1-2, with TRBD1 matching over 9 bases. Sequenced material: peripheral blood. CDR3 sequence: CASSDGTGPYGYTF. DNA for the CDR3: TGTGCCAGCAGCGACGGGACAGGGCCCTATGGCTACACCTTC.